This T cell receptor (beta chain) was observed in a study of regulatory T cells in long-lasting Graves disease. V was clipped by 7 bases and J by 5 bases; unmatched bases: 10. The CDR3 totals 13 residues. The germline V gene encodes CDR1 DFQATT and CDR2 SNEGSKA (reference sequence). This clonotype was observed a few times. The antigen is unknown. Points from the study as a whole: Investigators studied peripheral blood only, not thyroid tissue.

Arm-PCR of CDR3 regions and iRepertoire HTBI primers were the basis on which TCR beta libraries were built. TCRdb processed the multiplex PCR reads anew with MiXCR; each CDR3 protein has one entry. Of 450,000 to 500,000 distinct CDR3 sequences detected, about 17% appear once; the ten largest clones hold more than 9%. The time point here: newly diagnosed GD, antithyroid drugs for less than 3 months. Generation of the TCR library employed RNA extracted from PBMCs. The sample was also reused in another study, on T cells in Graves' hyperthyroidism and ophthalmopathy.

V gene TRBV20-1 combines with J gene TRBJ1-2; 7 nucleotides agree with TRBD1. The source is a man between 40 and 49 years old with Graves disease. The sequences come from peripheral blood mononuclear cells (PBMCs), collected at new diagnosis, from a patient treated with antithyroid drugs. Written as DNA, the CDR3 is TGCAGTGTCCACCCCGACAGGGTGTATGGCTACACCTTC. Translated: CSVHPDRVYGYTF.